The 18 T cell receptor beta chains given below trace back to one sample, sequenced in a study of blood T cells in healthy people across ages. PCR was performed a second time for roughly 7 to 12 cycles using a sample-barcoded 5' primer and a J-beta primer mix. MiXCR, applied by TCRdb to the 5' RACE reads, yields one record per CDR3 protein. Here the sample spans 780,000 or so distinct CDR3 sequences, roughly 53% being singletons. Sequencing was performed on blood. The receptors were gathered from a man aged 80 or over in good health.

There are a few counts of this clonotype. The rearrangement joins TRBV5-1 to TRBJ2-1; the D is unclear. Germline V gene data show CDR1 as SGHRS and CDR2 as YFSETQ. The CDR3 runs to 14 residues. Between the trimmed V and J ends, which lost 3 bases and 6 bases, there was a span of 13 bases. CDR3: CASSSEPASNEQFF. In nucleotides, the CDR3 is TGCGCCAGCAGCTCTGAGCCGGCGTCCAATGAGCAGTTCTTC. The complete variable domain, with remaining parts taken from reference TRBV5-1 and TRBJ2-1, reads KAGVTQTPRYLIKTRGQQVTLSCSPISGHRSVSWYQQTPGQGLQFLFEYFSETQRNKGNFPGRFSGRQFSNSRSEMNVSTLELGDSALYLCASSSEPASNEQFFGPGTRLTVL.

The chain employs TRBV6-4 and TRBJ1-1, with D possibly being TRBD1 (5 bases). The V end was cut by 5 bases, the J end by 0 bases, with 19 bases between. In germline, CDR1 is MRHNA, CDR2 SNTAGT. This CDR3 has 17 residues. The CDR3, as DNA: TGTGCCAGCAGTCCCGCTGCAGGGTCACGGCTGAACACTGAAGCTTTCTTT. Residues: CASSPAAGSRLNTEAFF.

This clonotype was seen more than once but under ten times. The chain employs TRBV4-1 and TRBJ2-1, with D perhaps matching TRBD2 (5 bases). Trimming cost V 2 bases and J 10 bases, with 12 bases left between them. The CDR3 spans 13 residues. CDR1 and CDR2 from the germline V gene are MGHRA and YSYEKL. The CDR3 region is CASSQPGKIEQFF. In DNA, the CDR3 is TGCGCCAGCAGCCAACCGGGGAAAATAGAGCAGTTCTTC.

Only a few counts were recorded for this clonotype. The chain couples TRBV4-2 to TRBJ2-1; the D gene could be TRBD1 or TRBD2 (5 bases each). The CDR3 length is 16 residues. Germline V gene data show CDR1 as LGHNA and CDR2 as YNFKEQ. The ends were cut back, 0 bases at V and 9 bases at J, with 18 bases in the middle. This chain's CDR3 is CASSQDRTGDGTEQFF. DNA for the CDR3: TGTGCCAGCAGCCAAGATCGTACCGGGGACGGAACTGAGCAGTTCTTC.

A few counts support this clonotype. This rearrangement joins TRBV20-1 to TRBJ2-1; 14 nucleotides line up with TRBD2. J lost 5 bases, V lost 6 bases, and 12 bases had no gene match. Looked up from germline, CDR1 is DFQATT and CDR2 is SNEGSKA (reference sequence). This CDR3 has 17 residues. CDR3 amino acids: CSADPGLAGVRNNEQFF. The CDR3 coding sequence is TGCAGTGCGGACCCGGGACTAGCGGGAGTAAGGAACAATGAGCAGTTCTTC.

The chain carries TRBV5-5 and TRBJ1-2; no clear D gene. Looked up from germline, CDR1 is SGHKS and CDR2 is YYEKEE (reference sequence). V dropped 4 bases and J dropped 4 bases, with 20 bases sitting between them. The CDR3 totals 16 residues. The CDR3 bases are TGTGCCAGCAGCGCGACACGGACGGGCTTTGGCTATGGCTACACCTTC. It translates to CASSATRTGFGYGYTF.

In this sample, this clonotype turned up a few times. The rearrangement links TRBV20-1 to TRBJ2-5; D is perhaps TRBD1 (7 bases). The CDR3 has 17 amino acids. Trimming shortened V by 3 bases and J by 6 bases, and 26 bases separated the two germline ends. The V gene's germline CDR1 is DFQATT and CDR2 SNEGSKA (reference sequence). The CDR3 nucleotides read TGCAGTGCTAGGACGGGGGACAGACGTTCGGAGACCCAGACCCAGTACTTC. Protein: CSARTGDRRSETQTQYF.

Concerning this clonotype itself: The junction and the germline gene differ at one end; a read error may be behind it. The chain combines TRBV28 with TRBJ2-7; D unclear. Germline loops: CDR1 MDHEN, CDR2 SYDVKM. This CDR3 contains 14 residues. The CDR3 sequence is CTSEDGRSSYEQYF. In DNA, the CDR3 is TGTACCAGCGAGGACGGTAGAAGCTCCTACGAGCAGTACTTC. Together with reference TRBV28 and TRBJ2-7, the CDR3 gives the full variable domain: DVKVTQSSRYLVKRTGEKVFLECVQDMDHENMFWYRQDPGLGLRLIYFSYDVKMKEKGDIPEGYSVSREKKERFSLILESASTNQTSMYLCTSEDGRSSYEQYFGPGTRLTVT.

For the CDR3, the DNA is TGCAGCGCTGACAGGGGGTTGAACACTGAAGCTTTCTTT. Encoded protein: CSADRGLNTEAFF. The chain carries TRBV29-1 and TRBJ1-1; TRBD1 aligns across 9 bases. CDR3 size: 13 residues. Germline trimming cut 7 bases from V and 0 bases from J; bases unmatched to any gene: 3. Germline CDR1 SQVTM, CDR2 ANQGSEA.

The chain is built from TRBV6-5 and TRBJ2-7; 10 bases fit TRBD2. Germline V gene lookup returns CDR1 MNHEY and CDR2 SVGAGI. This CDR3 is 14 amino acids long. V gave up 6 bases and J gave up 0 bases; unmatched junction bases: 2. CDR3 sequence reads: CASRLAGASYEQYF. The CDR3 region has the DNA TGTGCCAGCAGGCTAGCGGGAGCCTCCTACGAGCAGTACTTC.

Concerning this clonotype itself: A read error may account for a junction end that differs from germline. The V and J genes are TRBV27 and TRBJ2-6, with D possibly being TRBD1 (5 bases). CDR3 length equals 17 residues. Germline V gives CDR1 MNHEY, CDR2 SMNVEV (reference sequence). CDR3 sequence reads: CASSSPGGTFGATVLTF. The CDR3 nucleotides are TGTGCCAGCAGTTCCCCGGGTGGTACCTTTGGGGCCACCGTCCTGACTTTC.

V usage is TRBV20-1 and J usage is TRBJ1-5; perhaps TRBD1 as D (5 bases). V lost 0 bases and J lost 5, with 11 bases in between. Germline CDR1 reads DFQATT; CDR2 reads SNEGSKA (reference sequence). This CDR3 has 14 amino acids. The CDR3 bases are TGCAGTGCTAGAGACCGGGGCAGGGATCAGCCCCAGCATTTT. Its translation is CSARDRGRDQPQHF.

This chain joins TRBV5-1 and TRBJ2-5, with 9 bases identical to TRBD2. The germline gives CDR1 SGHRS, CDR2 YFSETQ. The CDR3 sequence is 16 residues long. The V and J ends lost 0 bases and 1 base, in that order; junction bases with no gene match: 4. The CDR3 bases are TGCGCCAGCAGCTTGGGGGCTAGCGGGGTCCAAGAGACCCAGTACTTC. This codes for CASSLGASGVQETQYF.

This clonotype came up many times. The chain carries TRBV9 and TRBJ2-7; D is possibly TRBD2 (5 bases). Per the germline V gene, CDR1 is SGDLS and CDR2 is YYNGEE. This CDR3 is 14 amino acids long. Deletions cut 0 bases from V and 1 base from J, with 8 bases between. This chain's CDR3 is CASSVGSDSYEQYF. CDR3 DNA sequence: TGTGCCAGCAGCGTAGGTAGCGATTCCTACGAGCAGTACTTC.

CDR3 in amino acids: CASSPSGLGFDEQFF. The CDR3 DNA reads TGTGCCAGCAGCCCTAGCGGGTTGGGCTTCGATGAGCAGTTCTTC. This chain uses TRBV27 with TRBJ2-1, with TRBD2 matching 8 bases. CDR1 and CDR2 from the germline V gene are MNHEY and SMNVEV (reference sequence). The CDR3 runs to 15 residues. The junction had 12 bases not matched to a gene; V was cut back by 6 bases and J by 8 bases.

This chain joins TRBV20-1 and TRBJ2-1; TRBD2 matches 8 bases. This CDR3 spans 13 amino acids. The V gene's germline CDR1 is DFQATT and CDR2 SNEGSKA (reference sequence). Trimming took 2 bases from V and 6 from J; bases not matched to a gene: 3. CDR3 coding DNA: TGCAGTGCTAGACGGACTAGCAGCAATGAGCAGTTCTTC. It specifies CSARRTSSNEQFF.

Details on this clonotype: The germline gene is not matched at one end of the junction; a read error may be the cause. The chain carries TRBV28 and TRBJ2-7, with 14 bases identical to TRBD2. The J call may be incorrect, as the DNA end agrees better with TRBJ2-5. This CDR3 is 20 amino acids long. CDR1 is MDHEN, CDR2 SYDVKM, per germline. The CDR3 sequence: CVSSLLTGTSGRGDQETQYF. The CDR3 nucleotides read TGTGTCAGCAGTTTACTAACCGGGACTAGCGGGAGAGGGGACCAAGAGACCCAGTACTTC.

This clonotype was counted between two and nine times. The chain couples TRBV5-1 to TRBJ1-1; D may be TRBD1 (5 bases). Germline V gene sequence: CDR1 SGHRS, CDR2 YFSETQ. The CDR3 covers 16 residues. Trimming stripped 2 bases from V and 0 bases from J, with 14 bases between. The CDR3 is CASSFGRGPLNTEAFF. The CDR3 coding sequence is TGCGCCAGCAGCTTTGGGAGGGGACCCTTGAACACTGAAGCTTTCTTT.